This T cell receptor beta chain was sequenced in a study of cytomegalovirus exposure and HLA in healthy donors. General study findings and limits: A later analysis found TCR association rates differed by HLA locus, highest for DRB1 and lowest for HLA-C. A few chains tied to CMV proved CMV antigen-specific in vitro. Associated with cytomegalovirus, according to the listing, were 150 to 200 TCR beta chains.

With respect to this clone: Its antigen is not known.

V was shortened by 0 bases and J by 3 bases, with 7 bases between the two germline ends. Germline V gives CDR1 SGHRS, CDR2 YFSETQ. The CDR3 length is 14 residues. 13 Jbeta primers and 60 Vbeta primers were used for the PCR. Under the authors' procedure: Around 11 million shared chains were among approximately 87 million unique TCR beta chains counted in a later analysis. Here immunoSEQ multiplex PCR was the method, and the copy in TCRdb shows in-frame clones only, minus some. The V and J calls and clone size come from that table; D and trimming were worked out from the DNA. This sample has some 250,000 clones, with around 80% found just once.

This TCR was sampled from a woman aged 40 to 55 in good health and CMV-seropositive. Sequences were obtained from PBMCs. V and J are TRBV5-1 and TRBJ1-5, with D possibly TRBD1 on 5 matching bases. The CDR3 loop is CASSLGQPNQPQHF. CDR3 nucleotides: TGCGCCAGCAGCTTGGGACAGCCCAATCAGCCCCAGCATTTT.